This TCR beta chain was documented in a study of cytomegalovirus exposure and HLA in healthy donors. About the research overall: Some 87 million unique TCRs from HLA-typed donors were held in an early release of data.

The ends lost 6 bases at V and 4 bases at J; junction bases unmatched: 8. This CDR3 comprises 14 residues. Looked up from germline, CDR1 is SGHTA and CDR2 is FQGNSA. In the case of this clone: Its antigen is not identified.

The study's findings and limits: When a later analysis was performed, an Asian-associated ancestry cluster reportedly had fewer N-insertions than the approximately 680-donor mean. Per a prior analysis, the majority of TCR beta V segments were productive roughly 87% or roughly 30% of the time.

Amplification used 60 Vbeta primers and 13 Jbeta primers. Produced via immunoSEQ multiplex PCR; TCRdb's table is partial and in-frame only. In the table there are more than 200,000 clones, approximately 80% of which are singletons. The TCR sequence derives from a girl aged 10 to 17 in good health and CMV-seronegative. The J gene is TRBJ1-1, the V gene TRBV7-2; 7 nucleotides match TRBD1. Sequenced material: PBMCs. The DNA of the CDR3 is TGTGCCAGCAGGCAAGACAGGGTCAGCACTGAAGCTTTCTTT. Its translation: CASRQDRVSTEAFF.